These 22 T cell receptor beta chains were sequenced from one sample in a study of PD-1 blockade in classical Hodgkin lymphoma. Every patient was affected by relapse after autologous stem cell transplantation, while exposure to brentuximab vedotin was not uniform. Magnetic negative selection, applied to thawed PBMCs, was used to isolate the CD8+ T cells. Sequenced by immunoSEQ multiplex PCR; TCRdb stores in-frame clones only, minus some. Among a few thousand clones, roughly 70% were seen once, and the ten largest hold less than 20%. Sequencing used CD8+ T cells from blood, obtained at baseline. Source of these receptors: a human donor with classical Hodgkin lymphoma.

CDR3 amino acids: CSVGSGGQETQYF. DNA for the CDR3: TGCAGCGTGGGGAGCGGGGGCCAAGAGACCCAGTACTTC. The chain couples TRBV29-1 to TRBJ2-5, with 8 bases fitting TRBD2. This CDR3 is 13 amino acids long. Germline CDR1 is SQVTM and CDR2 is ANQGSEA. After removal of 6 bases from V and 1 base from J, the junction contained 4 bases not matched to a gene. Using reference TRBV29-1 and TRBJ2-5 for the parts outside the CDR3, the full variable domain is SAVISQKPSRDICQRGTSLTIQCQVDSQVTMMFWYRQQPGQSLTLIATANQGSEATYESGFVIDKFPISRPNLTFSTLTVSNMSPEDSSIYLCSVGSGGQETQYFGPGTRLLVL.

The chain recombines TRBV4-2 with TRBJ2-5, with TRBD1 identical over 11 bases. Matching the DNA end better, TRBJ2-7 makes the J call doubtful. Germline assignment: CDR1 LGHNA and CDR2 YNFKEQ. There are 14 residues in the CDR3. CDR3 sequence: CASSAGTGGYEQYF. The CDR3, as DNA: TGTGCCAGCAGCGCCGGGACAGGGGGCTACGAGCAGTACTTC.

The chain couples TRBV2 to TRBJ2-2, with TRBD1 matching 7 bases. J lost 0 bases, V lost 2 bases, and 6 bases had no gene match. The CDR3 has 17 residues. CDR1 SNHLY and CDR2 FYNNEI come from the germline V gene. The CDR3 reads CASSEYRDRPNTGELFF. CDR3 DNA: TGTGCCAGCAGTGAATACCGGGACAGACCGAACACCGGGGAGCTGTTTTTT.

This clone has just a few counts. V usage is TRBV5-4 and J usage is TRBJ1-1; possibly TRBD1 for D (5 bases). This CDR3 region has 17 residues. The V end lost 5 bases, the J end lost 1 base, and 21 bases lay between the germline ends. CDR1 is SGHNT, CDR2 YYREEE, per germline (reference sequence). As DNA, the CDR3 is TGTGCCAGCAGTTCGGGGCGAGCCCAGGAGTCGAACACTGAAGCTTTCTTT. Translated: CASSSGRAQESNTEAFF.

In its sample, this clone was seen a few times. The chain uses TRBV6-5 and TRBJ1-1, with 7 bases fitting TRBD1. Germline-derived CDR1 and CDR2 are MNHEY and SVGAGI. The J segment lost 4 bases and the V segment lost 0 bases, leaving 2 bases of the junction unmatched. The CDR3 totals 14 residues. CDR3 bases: TGTGCCAGCAGTTACTCACAGGGGAGCACTGAAGCTTTCTTT. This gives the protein CASSYSQGSTEAFF.

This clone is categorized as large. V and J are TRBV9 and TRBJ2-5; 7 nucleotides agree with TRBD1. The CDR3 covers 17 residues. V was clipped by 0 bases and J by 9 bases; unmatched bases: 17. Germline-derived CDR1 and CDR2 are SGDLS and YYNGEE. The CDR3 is CASSVGLNQQGRDPQYF. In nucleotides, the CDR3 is TGTGCCAGCAGCGTAGGGCTGAACCAACAGGGGAGAGACCCCCAGTACTTC.

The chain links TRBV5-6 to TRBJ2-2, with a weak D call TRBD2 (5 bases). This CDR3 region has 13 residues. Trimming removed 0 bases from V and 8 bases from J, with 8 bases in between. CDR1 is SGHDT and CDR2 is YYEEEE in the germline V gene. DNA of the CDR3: TGTGCCAGCAGCTTGGGGCTAGCTGGGGAGCTGTTTTTT. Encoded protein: CASSLGLAGELFF. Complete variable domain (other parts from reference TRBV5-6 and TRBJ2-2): DAGVTQSPTHLIKTRGQQVTLRCSPKSGHDTVSWYQQALGQGPQFIFQYYEEEERQRGNFPDRFSGHQFPNYSSELNVNALLLGDSALYLCASSLGLAGELFFGEGSRLTVL.

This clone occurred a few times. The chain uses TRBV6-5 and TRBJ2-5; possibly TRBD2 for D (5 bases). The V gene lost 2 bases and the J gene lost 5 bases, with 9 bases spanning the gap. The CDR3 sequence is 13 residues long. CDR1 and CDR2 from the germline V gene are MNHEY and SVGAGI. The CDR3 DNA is TGTGCCAGCAGTTACAGGCGAGGGGAGACCCAGTACTTC. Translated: CASSYRRGETQYF.

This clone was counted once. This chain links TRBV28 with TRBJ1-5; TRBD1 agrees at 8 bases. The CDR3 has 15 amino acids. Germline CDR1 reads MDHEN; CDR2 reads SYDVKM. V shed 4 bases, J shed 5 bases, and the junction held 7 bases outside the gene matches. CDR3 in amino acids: CASSSDRALYQPQHF. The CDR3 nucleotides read TGTGCCAGCAGTTCGGACAGGGCCCTGTATCAGCCCCAGCATTTT. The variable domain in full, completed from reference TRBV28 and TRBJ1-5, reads DVKVTQSSRYLVKRTGEKVFLECVQDMDHENMFWYRQDPGLGLRLIYFSYDVKMKEKGDIPEGYSVSREKKERFSLILESASTNQTSMYLCASSSDRALYQPQHFGDGTRLSIL.

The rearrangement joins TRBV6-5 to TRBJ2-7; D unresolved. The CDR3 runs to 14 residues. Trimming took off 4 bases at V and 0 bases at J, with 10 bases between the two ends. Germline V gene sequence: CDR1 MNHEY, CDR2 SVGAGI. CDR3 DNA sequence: TGTGCCAGCAGTTTGAGCGAGTACTCCTACGAGCAGTACTTC. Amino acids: CASSLSEYSYEQYF.

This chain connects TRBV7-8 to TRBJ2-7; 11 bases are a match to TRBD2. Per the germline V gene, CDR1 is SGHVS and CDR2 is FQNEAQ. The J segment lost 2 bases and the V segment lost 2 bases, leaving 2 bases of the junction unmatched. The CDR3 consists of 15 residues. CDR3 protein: CASSLTSGGTYEQYF. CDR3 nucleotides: TGTGCCAGCAGCTTAACTAGCGGGGGTACCTACGAGCAGTACTTC.

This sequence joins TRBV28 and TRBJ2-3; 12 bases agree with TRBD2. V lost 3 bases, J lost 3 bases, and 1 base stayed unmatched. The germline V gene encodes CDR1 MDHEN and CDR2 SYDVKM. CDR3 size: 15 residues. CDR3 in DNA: TGTGCCAGCAGTTTGCTAGCGGGGGGGACAGATACGCAGTATTTT. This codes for CASSLLAGGTDTQYF.

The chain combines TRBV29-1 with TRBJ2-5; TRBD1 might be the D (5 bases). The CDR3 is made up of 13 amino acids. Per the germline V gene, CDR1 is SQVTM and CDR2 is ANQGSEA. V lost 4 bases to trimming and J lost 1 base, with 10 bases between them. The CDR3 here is CSVVPQGQETQYF. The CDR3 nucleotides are TGCAGCGTTGTCCCCCAGGGCCAAGAGACCCAGTACTTC. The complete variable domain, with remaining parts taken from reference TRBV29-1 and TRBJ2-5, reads SAVISQKPSRDICQRGTSLTIQCQVDSQVTMMFWYRQQPGQSLTLIATANQGSEATYESGFVIDKFPISRPNLTFSTLTVSNMSPEDSSIYLCSVVPQGQETQYFGPGTRLLVL.

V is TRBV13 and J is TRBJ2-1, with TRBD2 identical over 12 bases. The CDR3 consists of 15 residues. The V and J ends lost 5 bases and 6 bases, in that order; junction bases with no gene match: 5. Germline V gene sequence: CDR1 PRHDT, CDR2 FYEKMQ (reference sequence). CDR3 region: CASSPGLAGSNEQFF. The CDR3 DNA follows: TGTGCCAGCAGCCCAGGACTAGCGGGGAGCAATGAGCAGTTCTTC.

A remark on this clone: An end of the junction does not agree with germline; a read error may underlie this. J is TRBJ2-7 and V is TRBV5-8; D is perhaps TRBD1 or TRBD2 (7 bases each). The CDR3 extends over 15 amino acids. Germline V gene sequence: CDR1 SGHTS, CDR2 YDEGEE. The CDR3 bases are TGTGCCAGAAGCTTGGGGGGGGACAGCTCCTACGAGCAGTACTTC. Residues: CARSLGGDSSYEQYF.

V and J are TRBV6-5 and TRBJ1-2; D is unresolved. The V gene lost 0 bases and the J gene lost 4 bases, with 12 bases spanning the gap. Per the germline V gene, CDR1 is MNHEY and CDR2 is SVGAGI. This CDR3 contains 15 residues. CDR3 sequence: CASSYSLEGFYGYTF. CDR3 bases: TGTGCCAGCAGTTACTCGCTTGAGGGATTCTATGGCTACACCTTC.

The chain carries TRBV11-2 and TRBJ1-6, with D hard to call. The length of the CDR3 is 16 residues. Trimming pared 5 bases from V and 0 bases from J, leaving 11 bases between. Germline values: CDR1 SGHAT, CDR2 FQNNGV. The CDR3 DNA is TGTGCCAGCAGCGTACACTTGAGCTCCTATAATTCACCCCTCCACTTT. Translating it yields CASSVHLSSYNSPLHF.

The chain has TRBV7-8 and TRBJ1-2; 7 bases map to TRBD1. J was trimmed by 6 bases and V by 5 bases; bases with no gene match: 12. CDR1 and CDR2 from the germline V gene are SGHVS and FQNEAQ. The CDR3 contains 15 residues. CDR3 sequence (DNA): TGTGCCAGCAGCACAATTACCGGGACAGAAGATGGCTACACCTTC. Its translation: CASSTITGTEDGYTF.

The CDR3 nucleotides are TGCGCCAGCAGCCACGAGATAGGGGGCTATGGCTACACCTTC. This gives the protein CASSHEIGGYGYTF. V is TRBV4-3 and J is TRBJ1-2; TRBD1 is a possible D gene (6 bases). The CDR3 has 14 residues. The V gene lost 3 bases and the J gene lost 4 bases, with 12 bases spanning the gap. Germline-derived CDR1 and CDR2 are LGHNA and YSLEER.

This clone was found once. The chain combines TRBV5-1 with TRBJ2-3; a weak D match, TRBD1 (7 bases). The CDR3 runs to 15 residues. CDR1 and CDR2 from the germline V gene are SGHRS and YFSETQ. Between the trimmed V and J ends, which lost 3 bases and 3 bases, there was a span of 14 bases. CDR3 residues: CASSWRGTETDTQYF. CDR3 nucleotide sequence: TGCGCCAGCAGCTGGCGCGGGACAGAGACAGATACGCAGTATTTT.

The CDR3 nucleotides read TGTGCCAGCGCGGGGGCGGATTACGAGCAGTACTTC. Its protein product is CASAGADYEQYF. The chain uses TRBV5-5 and TRBJ2-5, with a possible D match to TRBD2 (7 bases). The closer fit of TRBJ2-7 to the DNA end suggests the J call may be wrong. CDR3 length: 12 amino acids. Looked up from germline, CDR1 is SGHKS and CDR2 is YYEKEE (reference sequence).

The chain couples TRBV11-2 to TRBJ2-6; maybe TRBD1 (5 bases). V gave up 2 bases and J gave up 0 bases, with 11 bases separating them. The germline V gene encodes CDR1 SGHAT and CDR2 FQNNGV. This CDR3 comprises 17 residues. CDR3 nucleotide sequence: TGTGCCAGCAGCTTATTCCCAGGGAACTCTGGGGCCAACGTCCTGACTTTC. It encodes CASSLFPGNSGANVLTF.